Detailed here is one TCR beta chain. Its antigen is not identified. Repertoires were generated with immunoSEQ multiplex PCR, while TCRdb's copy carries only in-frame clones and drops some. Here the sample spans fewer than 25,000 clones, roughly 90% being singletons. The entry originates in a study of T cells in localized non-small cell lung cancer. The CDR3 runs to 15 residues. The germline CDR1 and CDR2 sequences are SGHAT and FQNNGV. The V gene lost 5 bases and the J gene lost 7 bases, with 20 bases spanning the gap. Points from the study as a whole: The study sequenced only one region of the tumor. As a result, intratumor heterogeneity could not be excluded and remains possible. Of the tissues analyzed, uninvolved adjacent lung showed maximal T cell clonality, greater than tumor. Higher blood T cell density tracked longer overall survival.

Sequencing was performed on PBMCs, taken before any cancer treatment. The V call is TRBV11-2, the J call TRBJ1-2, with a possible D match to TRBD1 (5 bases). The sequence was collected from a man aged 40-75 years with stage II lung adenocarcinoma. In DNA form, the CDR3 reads TGTGCCAGCAGCCCACGGCAGGCGAGGGGTGGTGGCTACACCTTC. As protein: CASSPRQARGGGYTF.